This is a list of T cell receptor beta chains from one sample in a study of vaccination effects on CD4 cells after COVID-19. Sequenced by immunoSEQ multiplex PCR; TCRdb stores in-frame clones only, minus some. The sample consists of tens of thousands of clones, approximately 76% of them appearing once. These receptors are not linked to any known antigen. The sample in question was CD4+ T cells from PBMCs cultured with HCoV-NL63 spike peptides, obtained before COVID-19 vaccination. These receptors originate from a human donor who received a COVID-19 vaccine. Each CDR3 is given with its conserved first and last residue. A D gene is named only where the DNA matches it firmly. Part of the rows lack a size; the others show once, few, many or a class for expanded clones.

-	-	TRBV6-2/TRBV6-3	TRBJ1-5	CASSYSYSNQPQHF	TGTGCCAGCAGTTACAGCTATAGCAATCAGCCCCAGCATTTT
-	-	TRBV6-5	TRBJ1-4	CASSTSGRNEKLFF	TGTGCCAGCAGTACCAGCGGCCGTAATGAAAAACTGTTTTTT
-	-	TRBV9	TRBJ2-5	CASSYDRGETQYF	TGTGCCAGCAGCTATGACCGGGGAGAGACCCAGTACTTC
-	-	TRBV28	TRBJ2-5	CASSLLVQETQYF	TGTGCCAGCAGTTTATTAGTCCAAGAGACCCAGTACTTC
-	-	TRBV2	TRBJ1-2	CASSEEQGVNYGYTF	TGTGCCAGCAGTGAAGAACAAGGGGTGAACTATGGCTACACCTTC
-	-	TRBV28	TRBJ1-1	CASSVTAIMNTEAFF	TGTGCCAGCAGTGTTACGGCAATCATGAACACTGAAGCTTTCTTT
-	few	TRBV12-3/TRBV12-4	TRBJ1-5	CASSDSSHQPQHF	TGTGCCAGCAGTGACAGTAGCCATCAGCCCCAGCATTTT
-	-	TRBV5-1	TRBJ1-1	CASSLVGTPNTEAFF	TGCGCCAGCAGCTTGGTTGGGACACCGAACACTGAAGCTTTCTTT
-	-	TRBV5-1	TRBJ1-1	CASSTMTANTEAFF	TGCGCCAGCAGCACGATGACAGCGAACACTGAAGCTTTCTTT
TRBD1	few	TRBV5-1	TRBJ2-2	CASRTDRENTGELFF	TGCGCCAGCCGAACCGACAGGGAGAACACCGGGGAGCTGTTTTTT
-	-	TRBV18	TRBJ1-3	CASSPGSSGNTIYF	TGTGCCAGCTCACCAGGCAGCTCTGGAAACACCATATATTTT
TRBD1	few	TRBV7-3	TRBJ2-2	CASSSPGQGTGELFF	TGTGCCAGCAGCTCTCCGGGACAGGGTACCGGGGAGCTGTTTTTT
-	-	TRBV4-1	TRBJ2-5	CASSQVGRAETQYF	TGCGCCAGCAGCCAAGTGGGCAGGGCAGAGACCCAGTACTTC
-	-	TRBV11-1	TRBJ2-6	CASSLDGSGANVLTF	TGTGCCAGCAGCTTAGACGGGTCTGGGGCCAACGTCCTGACTTTC
-	-	TRBV18	TRBJ2-5	CASSPVQETQYF	TGTGCCAGCTCACCTGTGCAAGAGACCCAGTACTTC
-	-	TRBV7-9	TRBJ2-1	CASSLWVDEQFF	TGTGCCAGCAGCTTGTGGGTGGATGAGCAGTTCTTC
-	few	TRBV5-4	TRBJ1-2	CASSFDGNYGYTF	TGTGCCAGCAGCTTCGACGGGAACTATGGCTACACCTTC
-	-	TRBV4-1	TRBJ1-5	CASSQGFNQPQHF	TGCGCCAGCAGCCAAGGGTTCAATCAGCCCCAGCATTTT
-	few	TRBV5-1	TRBJ2-2	CASSPQGSTGELFF	TGCGCCAGCAGCCCCCAGGGAAGCACCGGGGAGCTGTTTTTT
TRBD2	once	TRBV6-5	TRBJ2-3	CASRRGGNTDTQYF	TGTGCCAGCCGGCGGGGGGGAAACACAGATACGCAGTATTTT
-	-	TRBV7-2	TRBJ2-3	CASSRSSLFGTDTQYF	TGTGCCAGCAGCCGGTCTTCACTTTTTGGCACAGATACGCAGTATTTT
-	-	TRBV19	TRBJ2-2	CASSIQGNTGELFF	TGTGCCAGTAGTATACAGGGTAACACCGGGGAGCTGTTTTTT
-	-	TRBV29-1	TRBJ2-3	CSVGSVPSTDTQYF	TGCAGCGTGGGGTCGGTCCCTTCCACAGATACGCAGTATTTT
-	once	TRBV30	TRBJ2-5	CAWSWARDGAWQKGETQYF	TGTGCCTGGAGTTGGGCCCGGGACGGCGCCTGGCAAAAAGGGGAGACCCAGTACTTC
TRBD2	-	TRBV5-1	TRBJ2-2	CASSHPGLAGATGELFF	TGCGCCAGCAGCCATCCGGGACTAGCGGGGGCCACCGGGGAGCTGTTTTTT
-	-	TRBV2	TRBJ2-4	CASSGSGVAKNIQYF	TGTGCCAGCAGTGGATCGGGGGTAGCCAAAAACATTCAGTACTTC
-	-	TRBV6-6	TRBJ1-3	CASSLLQSSGNTIYF	TGTGCCAGCAGTTTATTACAGAGCTCTGGAAACACCATATATTTT
-	few	TRBV6-5	TRBJ1-1	CASSLRTNGEAFF	TGTGCCAGCAGTTTACGGACTAACGGTGAAGCTTTCTTT
-	-	TRBV5-1	TRBJ2-5	CASSFRGSQETQYF	TGCGCCAGCAGCTTTAGAGGGTCACAAGAGACCCAGTACTTC
-	-	TRBV7-2	TRBJ2-3	CASSSNSRGGTDTQYF	TGTGCCAGCAGCTCGAATTCTAGGGGGGGCACAGATACGCAGTATTTT
-	-	TRBV18	TRBJ1-3	CASSMSQESSGNTIYF	TGTGCCAGCTCAATGTCGCAGGAAAGCTCTGGAAACACCATATATTTT
-	few	TRBV29-1	TRBJ1-3	CSVEDQGSGNTIYF	TGCAGCGTTGAAGATCAAGGGTCTGGAAACACCATATATTTT
-	-	TRBV15	TRBJ2-5	CATSSYRDTETQYF	TGTGCCACCAGCAGCTACCGGGACACCGAGACCCAGTACTTC
-	-	TRBV2	TRBJ1-6	CASSPGYNSPLHF	TGTGCCAGCAGTCCAGGATACAATTCACCCCTCCACTTT